The 31 T cell receptor beta chains in this list originate from one sample, sequenced in a study of blood T cell repertoires in COVID-19. Method: immunoSEQ multiplex PCR; TCRdb's copy keeps in-frame clones and lacks some. The sample records 100,000 to 120,000 clones, approximately 82% being singletons. The sample was peripheral blood. All receptors come from a woman over 75 with acute or convalescent COVID-19.

This chain connects TRBV6-5 to TRBJ1-2; D perhaps matches TRBD1 (6 bases). The CDR3 totals 13 residues. Trimming cost V 6 bases and J 4 bases, with 12 bases left between them. Looked up from germline, CDR1 is MNHEY and CDR2 is SVGAGI. The CDR3 DNA sequence: TGTGCCAGCAGACCTGACAGGTCCTATGGCTACACCTTC. It codes for CASRPDRSYGYTF.

The J gene is TRBJ2-7, the V gene TRBV15; TRBD1 might be the D (5 bases). Germline-derived CDR1 and CDR2 are LNHNV and YYDKDF (reference sequence). V was clipped by 5 bases and J by 6 bases, with 14 bases between them. The CDR3 is 13 amino acids. The CDR3 DNA is TGTGCCACCAGCTCCTCGGACATTGGCGAGCAGTACGTC. Translation: CATSSSDIGEQYV.

V and J are TRBV24-1 and TRBJ2-1, with 10 bases identical to TRBD2. The CDR3 runs 16 residues. Unmatched junction bases numbered 7, after V lost 1 base and J lost 8 bases. Germline-derived CDR1 and CDR2 are KGHDR and SFDVKD. The DNA for the CDR3 is TGTGCCACCAGTGATTTCGCGGCTAGCGGGAGTGATGAGCAGTTCTTC. Translated: CATSDFAASGSDEQFF.

The chain carries TRBV6-5 and TRBJ2-1, with D perhaps matching TRBD2 (7 bases). Trimming took off 6 bases at V and 9 bases at J, with 12 bases between the two ends. The CDR3 has 12 residues. Germline CDR1 is MNHEY and CDR2 is SVGAGI. The CDR3 region has the DNA TGTGCCAGCAGCCCGAGGGGGGGTGAGCAGTTCTTC. This sequence encodes CASSPRGGEQFF.

The V and J genes are TRBV6-1 and TRBJ1-3; D unresolved. The CDR3 is 15 residues long. CDR1 MNHNS and CDR2 SASEGT come from the germline V gene. V lost 3 bases, J lost 2 bases, and 11 bases lay in between. CDR3 region: CASSERGRAGNTIYF. CDR3 coding DNA: TGTGCCAGCAGTGAGCGGGGTCGGGCTGGAAACACCATATATTTT.

The V and J genes are TRBV6-5 and TRBJ1-4, with D possibly TRBD1 on 6 matching bases. CDR3 length: 15 amino acids. The germline V gene encodes CDR1 MNHEY and CDR2 SVGAGI. V was trimmed by 10 bases and J by 3 bases, leaving 18 bases between them. This CDR3 is CATSSGTTSNEKLFF. CDR3 DNA: TGTGCCACCTCTTCGGGGACAACGTCTAATGAAAAACTGTTTTTT.

On this clone itself: The same CDR3 is also encoded by other DNA sequences in this sample. This chain joins TRBV29-1 and TRBJ2-3; D is ambiguous. Deletions cut 3 bases from V and 4 bases from J, with 5 bases between. The CDR3 spans 11 residues. CDR1 is SQVTM and CDR2 is ANQGSEA in the germline V gene. The CDR3 is CSVDRSDTQYF. The CDR3, as DNA: TGCAGCGTTGACAGGTCAGATACGCAGTATTTT.

This clone appeared a few times. This rearrangement joins TRBV30 to TRBJ2-5; 12 nucleotides line up with TRBD2. The CDR3 covers 14 residues. Germline V gives CDR1 GTSNPN, CDR2 SVGIG (reference sequence). The ends lost 3 bases at V and 4 bases at J; junction bases unmatched: 3. CDR3 loop: CAWRLAGGRETQYF. In DNA form, the CDR3 reads TGTGCCTGGAGGCTAGCGGGAGGGCGAGAGACCCAGTACTTC.

V gene TRBV28 combines with J gene TRBJ2-5; D might be TRBD1 (6 bases). The germline gives CDR1 MDHEN, CDR2 SYDVKM. This CDR3 comprises 12 residues. V was trimmed by 10 bases and J by 7 bases, leaving 16 bases between them. The chain's CDR3 is CATRSLQGTQYF. The CDR3 region has the DNA TGTGCCACCCGCTCCTTACAGGGGACCCAGTACTTC. The complete variable domain, with remaining parts taken from reference TRBV28 and TRBJ2-5, reads DVKVTQSSRYLVKRTGEKVFLECVQDMDHENMFWYRQDPGLGLRLIYFSYDVKMKEKGDIPEGYSVSREKKERFSLILESASTNQTSMYLCATRSLQGTQYFGPGTRLLVL.

The CDR3 is CASTPDPFRGQYF. CDR3 sequence (DNA): TGTGCCAGCACCCCGGACCCCTTCCGGGGGCAGTATTTT. V gene TRBV28 combines with J gene TRBJ2-3; TRBD2 is a possible D gene (5 bases). CDR1 and CDR2 (germline): MDHEN, SYDVKM. Trimming pared 7 bases from V and 11 bases from J, leaving 19 bases between. CDR3 size: 13 residues. The complete variable domain, with remaining parts taken from reference TRBV28 and TRBJ2-3, reads DVKVTQSSRYLVKRTGEKVFLECVQDMDHENMFWYRQDPGLGLRLIYFSYDVKMKEKGDIPEGYSVSREKKERFSLILESASTNQTSMYLCASTPDPFRGQYFGPGTRLTVL.

This chain uses TRBV28 with TRBJ1-2; 11 bases line up with TRBD1. Germline V lookup: CDR1 MDHEN, CDR2 SYDVKM. Trimming at V came to 5 bases and at J to 1 base, leaving 6 bases not matched to a gene. CDR3 length equals 16 residues. The CDR3 spells CASSPSGQGDNYGYTF. The CDR3 DNA reads as TGTGCCAGCAGTCCATCGGGACAGGGGGATAACTATGGCTACACCTTC.

The J gene is TRBJ2-6, the V gene TRBV9, with no clear D. The length of the CDR3 is 15 residues. Trimming pared 0 bases from V and 2 bases from J, leaving 6 bases between. Looked up from germline, CDR1 is SGDLS and CDR2 is YYNGEE. CDR3 in amino acids: CASSVEHPGANVLTF. The CDR3 DNA sequence: TGTGCCAGCAGCGTAGAACACCCTGGGGCCAACGTCCTGACTTTC.

V is TRBV24-1 and J is TRBJ2-3; TRBD2 aligns across 7 bases. The CDR3 has 18 residues. V was pared by 2 bases and J by 2 bases, with 12 bases of the junction left unmatched. Germline assignment: CDR1 KGHDR and CDR2 SFDVKD. CDR3 coding DNA: TGTGCCACCAGTGATTCAGATTTGGCTAGCGGATACACAGATACGCAGTATTTT. Translating gives CATSDSDLASGYTDTQYF.

The gene calls are TRBV2 and TRBJ1-1; weak D call: TRBD1 (6 bases). There are 12 residues in the CDR3. Germline V CDR1 and CDR2: SNHLY, FYNNEI. V shed 5 bases and J shed 8 bases, with 12 bases lying between them. CDR3 sequence (DNA): TGTGCCAGCAGTTCTTGGACAGTAGAAGCTTTCTTT. Protein: CASSSWTVEAFF.

V usage is TRBV5-4 and J usage is TRBJ1-2; D is uncertain. From germline, CDR1 is SGHNT and CDR2 YYREEE (reference sequence). The CDR3 is made up of 14 amino acids. V was cut by 1 base and J by 2 bases, with 9 bases left in between. The CDR3 reads CASSLPAGNYGYTF. The CDR3 nucleotides are TGTGCCAGCAGCTTGCCGGCCGGGAACTATGGCTACACCTTC.

This clone has more than one count but fewer than ten. The gene calls are TRBV29-1 and TRBJ1-2, with D possibly matching TRBD1 (5 bases). This CDR3 comprises 14 residues. Germline V lookup: CDR1 SQVTM, CDR2 ANQGSEA. Trimming cost V 2 bases and J 2 bases, with 12 bases left between them. The CDR3 region is CSVEIWGGNYGYTF. The CDR3 region has the DNA TGCAGCGTTGAAATATGGGGGGGAAACTATGGCTACACCTTC.

J is TRBJ2-2 and V is TRBV2; 10 positions match TRBD2. This CDR3 has 14 residues. Germline V gene data show CDR1 as SNHLY and CDR2 as FYNNEI. V trimming: 5 bases; J trimming: 3 bases; junction bases outside the gene matches: 0. This chain's CDR3 is CASSLAGDTGELFF. The CDR3 nucleotides read TGTGCCAGCAGTCTAGCGGGAGACACCGGGGAGCTGTTTTTT.

The chain joins TRBV28 to TRBJ2-3, with 13 nucleotides matching TRBD2. V trimming: 6 bases; J trimming: 12 bases; junction bases outside the gene matches: 12. The germline V gene has CDR1 MDHEN and CDR2 SYDVKM. This CDR3 comprises 15 residues. The CDR3 coding sequence is TGTGCCAGCAGCAGGACTAGCGGGAGTGTTATACGCCAGTATTTT. Protein sequence: CASSRTSGSVIRQYF.

The chain is built from TRBV13 and TRBJ2-1, with a possible D match to TRBD1 (6 bases). This CDR3 is 12 amino acids long. In germline, CDR1 is PRHDT, CDR2 FYEKMQ (reference sequence). Trimming pared 4 bases from V and 9 bases from J, leaving 10 bases between. The CDR3 nucleotides are TGTGCCAGCAGCTCTATCAGGGGTGAGCAGTTCTTC. Its protein product is CASSSIRGEQFF.

The V gene is TRBV3-1 (or the pseudogene TRBV3-2), the J gene TRBJ1-1; D remains unclear. This CDR3 is 11 amino acids long. Germline V gives CDR1 LGHDT, CDR2 YNNKEL (reference sequence). The V gene lost 4 bases and the J gene lost 7 bases, with 7 bases spanning the gap. The CDR3 DNA sequence: TGTGCCAGCAGCCGGGCCGGTGAAGCTTTCTTT. It specifies CASSRAGEAFF.

The chain uses TRBV10-3 and TRBJ1-3; 7 positions agree with TRBD1. The V gene's germline CDR1 is ENHRY and CDR2 SYGVKD. The trim removed 5 bases at V and 2 bases at J, leaving 3 bases unmatched. This CDR3 has 14 residues. CDR3 nucleotide sequence: TGTGCCATCAGTCCCGACAGGGCTGGAAACACCATATATTTT. Encoded protein: CAISPDRAGNTIYF.

This clone was observed a few times. This chain connects TRBV7-8 to TRBJ2-5, with a tentative D call TRBD1 (5 bases). CDR1 and CDR2 from the germline V gene are SGHVS and FQNEAQ. V was trimmed by 1 base and J by 1 base, leaving 10 bases between them. CDR3 length: 15 residues. The DNA for the CDR3 is TGTGCCAGCAGCTTAGGGGCAGGGTTCCAAGAGACCCAGTACTTC. Protein sequence: CASSLGAGFQETQYF.

This chain connects TRBV11-3 to TRBJ2-1, with D possibly TRBD1 on 5 matching bases. The germline V gene has CDR1 SGHNT and CDR2 YENEEA. The V end was cut by 1 base, the J end by 8 bases, with 18 bases between. This CDR3 spans 16 amino acids. This CDR3 is CASSLGQGRSFDEQFF. The CDR3, as DNA: TGTGCCAGCAGCTTAGGGCAGGGAAGGTCCTTTGATGAGCAGTTCTTC.

This clone appeared a single time. The rearrangement uses TRBV10-2 and TRBJ2-7; 9 nucleotides match TRBD2. The CDR3 covers 15 residues. Germline V CDR1 and CDR2: WSHSY, SAAADI. J was trimmed by 3 bases and V by 4 bases; bases with no gene match: 7. This CDR3 is CASSGKTSGIYEQYV. DNA for the CDR3: TGCGCCAGCAGTGGAAAGACTAGCGGAATCTACGAGCAGTACGTC.

The gene calls are TRBV10-3 and TRBJ2-1; the match to TRBD2 covers 13 bases. The CDR3 runs to 15 residues. CDR1 ENHRY and CDR2 SYGVKD come from the germline V gene. V gave up 4 bases and J gave up 5 bases; unmatched junction bases: 2. The CDR3 region has the DNA TGTGCCATCAGTGGGACTAGCGGGAGTCACAATGAGCAGTTCTTC. Translation gives CAISGTSGSHNEQFF.

The chain links TRBV6-6 to TRBJ1-2; D perhaps matches TRBD1 (5 bases). Germline values: CDR1 MNHNY, CDR2 SVGAGI (reference sequence). Trimming shortened V by 2 bases and J by 8 bases, and 12 bases separated the two germline ends. This CDR3 is 13 amino acids long. The CDR3 DNA is TGTGCCAGCAGTTACATAGGGGTGGACGGCTACACCTTC. Residues: CASSYIGVDGYTF.

This clone was seen a single time. V usage is TRBV24-1 and J usage is TRBJ2-1, with a possible D match to TRBD1 (5 bases). The CDR3 is 15 residues long. With 3 bases removed from V and 8 bases from J, the gap between germline ends came to 16 bases. Germline CDR1 and CDR2: KGHDR and SFDVKD. CDR3 DNA: TGTGCCACCAGTGATGAGACCGGCTGGGGCGATGAGCAGTTCTTC. Its protein product is CATSDETGWGDEQFF.

J is TRBJ2-1 and V is TRBV18; 8 bases map to TRBD2. Per the germline V gene, CDR1 is KGHSH and CDR2 is LQKENI. The CDR3 runs 14 residues. V gave up 7 bases and J gave up 5 bases; unmatched junction bases: 7. The CDR3 reads CASYSGSQDNEQFF. In nucleotides, the CDR3 is TGTGCCAGCTACAGCGGGAGTCAAGACAATGAGCAGTTCTTC.

This chain links TRBV20-1 with TRBJ2-1; 9 bases are shared with TRBD2. Germline values: CDR1 DFQATT, CDR2 SNEGSKA (reference sequence). This CDR3 has 15 amino acids. Trimming took 3 bases from V and 7 from J; bases not matched to a gene: 10. The CDR3 loop is CSASPFSGSKNEQFF. The CDR3 bases are TGCAGTGCTAGTCCTTTTAGCGGGAGTAAAAATGAGCAGTTCTTC.

This rearrangement joins TRBV7-9 to TRBJ2-5; no clear D. V shed 5 bases and J shed 7 bases, with 17 bases lying between them. CDR1 and CDR2 (germline): SEHNR, FQNEAQ (reference sequence). This CDR3 is built from 14 residues. CDR3 in amino acids: CASSPLLAEGTQYF. The DNA of the CDR3 is TGTGCCAGCAGCCCCCTCCTCGCGGAAGGGACCCAGTACTTC.

The genes are TRBV6-5 and TRBJ2-1; D gene unclear. The ends were cut back, 8 bases at V and 0 bases at J, with 14 bases in the middle. From germline, CDR1 is MNHEY and CDR2 SVGAGI. The CDR3 is made up of 15 amino acids. CDR3: CASGPAASSYNEQFF. Here the CDR3 DNA reads TGTGCCAGCGGTCCGGCGGCTAGCTCCTACAATGAGCAGTTCTTC.